A selection of T cell receptor beta chains follows, all from one sample in a study of neurological immune-mediated disorders. Each CDR3 protein is one row after TCRdb ran MiXCR on the 5' RACE reads. The sample holds tens of thousands of distinct CDR3 sequences, 10% seen once. The sample was PBMCs. These receptors all come from a man aged 35 to 55 in good health. Both conserved end residues are part of each CDR3. D genes are given only for firm matches. Not all rows give a size; the values are once, few, many and, for expanded clones, a class.

abundance	d_gene	v_gene	j_gene	CDR3nt	CDR3aa
NA	NA	TRBV12-3/TRBV12-4	TRBJ2-7	TGTGCCAGTAGTTTAGCAAGGCGCAAGCAGTACTTC	CASSLARRKQYF
many	TRBD1	TRBV6-5	TRBJ1-1	TGTGCCAGCACCCGACAGGGGGCGAACACTGAAGCTTTCTTT	CASTRQGANTEAFF
many	NA	TRBV3-1	TRBJ2-7	TGTGCCAGCAGCCAAGCGGTTACCTACGAGCAGTACTTC	CASSQAVTYEQYF
many	NA	TRBV9	TRBJ2-1	TGTGCCAGCAGCCTGGCTTTAGGGCTTACCAACAATGAGCAGTTCTTC	CASSLALGLTNNEQFF
many	NA	TRBV6-6	TRBJ1-1	TGTGCCAGCAGTTACGACGGCCAAGGGGGAACTGAAGCTTTCTTT	CASSYDGQGGTEAFF
NA	TRBD1	TRBV7-7	TRBJ2-1	TGTGCCAGCAGGGGACAGGGGACCTACAATGAGCAGTTCTTC	CASRGQGTYNEQFF
many	NA	TRBV10-3	TRBJ2-3	TGTGCCATCAGTGAACTTCTGGGGGGCGACACAGATACGCAGTATTTT	CAISELLGGDTDTQYF
many	NA	TRBV3-1	TRBJ1-2	TGTGCCAGCAGCCAATCTACACCGGGGGGCTACACCTTC	CASSQSTPGGYTF
many	NA	TRBV10-3	TRBJ1-4	TGTGCCATCGGGGGGAACGGTGAAAAACTGTTTTTT	CAIGGNGEKLFF
many	NA	TRBV28	TRBJ2-3	TGTGCCAGCAGTTTTTTCCCGATTAGGAATACGCAGTATTTT	CASSFFPIRNTQYF
many	NA	TRBV2	TRBJ1-6	TGTGCCAGCAGCCGACAAGTATATAATTCACCCCTCCACTTT	CASSRQVYNSPLHF
many	NA	TRBV7-2	TRBJ2-3	TGTGCCAGCAGCCTAGCAGAGGCCACGCAGTATTTT	CASSLAEATQYF
many	NA	TRBV2	TRBJ2-5	TGTGCCAGCAGTGCATACCGGGACCCAGTTGTAGAGACCCAGTACTTC	CASSAYRDPVVETQYF
many	NA	TRBV12-3/TRBV12-4	TRBJ2-2	TGTGCCAGCAGTTTAGGGAGCGGGGAGCTGTTTTTT	CASSLGSGELFF
NA	NA	TRBV5-5	TRBJ1-6	TGTGCCAGCAGCCGAGCCGAGAACCAGGGATGGTCACCCCTCCACTTT	CASSRAENQGWSPLHF
few	NA	TRBV5-1	TRBJ2-4	TGCGCCAGCAGCTTGTTTGGGGGCTCGGGGGACATTCAGTACTTC	CASSLFGGSGDIQYF
many	NA	TRBV20-1	TRBJ2-1	TGCAGTGCTGGAAAGAACGCGGGAATTGTCAATGAGCAGTTCTTC	CSAGKNAGIVNEQFF
NA	NA	TRBV29-1	TRBJ2-7	TGCAGCGTTGAAGGAGGGTTTGACTCCTACGAGCAGTACTTC	CSVEGGFDSYEQYF
many	NA	TRBV7-8	TRBJ1-2	TGTGCCAGCAGCCCTAGCGTGGACTATGGCTACACCTTC	CASSPSVDYGYTF
many	NA	TRBV5-1	TRBJ2-6	TGCGCCAGCAGCTTGGGGGGTATAGGCACCTTAAACTCTGGGGCCAACGTCCTGACTTTC	CASSLGGIGTLNSGANVLTF
many	TRBD1	TRBV2	TRBJ2-7	TGTGCCAGCAGGGTTGGGACAGGGGAAGCCTACGAGCAGTACTTC	CASRVGTGEAYEQYF
many	NA	TRBV20-1	TRBJ2-6	TGCAGTGCCCCAGGACCGGTCTACTCTGGGGCCAACGTCCTGACTTTC	CSAPGPVYSGANVLTF
many	TRBD2	TRBV27	TRBJ2-7	TGTGCCAGCTCCGTAGCGGGTGCGGGGGAGCAGTACTTC	CASSVAGAGEQYF
many	NA	TRBV20-1	TRBJ1-1	TGCAGTGCGGCTCCCGGTGTTAACACTGAAGCTTTCTTT	CSAAPGVNTEAFF
many	TRBD2	TRBV20-1	TRBJ2-1	TGCAGTGCTTTTCTAGCGGGAGGGCCGGGGTACAATGAGCAGTTCTTC	CSAFLAGGPGYNEQFF
many	NA	TRBV7-9	TRBJ2-1	TGTGCCAGCAGCTTAAACGGGAAAGGGGGGAATGAGCAGTTCTTC	CASSLNGKGGNEQFF
NA	NA	TRBV5-6	TRBJ1-5	TGTGCCAGCAGCTTTAACGGGCGTTCGGGCCCCAATCATCCCCAGCATTTT	CASSFNGRSGPNHPQHF
many	TRBD2	TRBV20-1	TRBJ2-1	TGCAGTGCCACCGGGACTAGCGGGAGGAATGAGCAGTTCTTC	CSATGTSGRNEQFF
many	NA	TRBV20-1	TRBJ2-1	TGCAGTGCTAGTATGGGGGGATCGTTGGGTGAGCAGTTCTTC	CSASMGGSLGEQFF
many	NA	TRBV12-3/TRBV12-4	TRBJ2-1	TGTGCCAGCAGCCCCAGGCTAGTCCCCCATCTCTTC	CASSPRLVPHLF
many	NA	TRBV29-1	TRBJ1-4	TGCAGCCTAAAGGAAGGGTCTGAAAAACTGTTTTTT	CSLKEGSEKLFF
many	NA	TRBV9	TRBJ1-2	TGTGCCAGCAGCGTAGGCAACTATGGCTACACCTTC	CASSVGNYGYTF
many	NA	TRBV5-1	TRBJ2-2	TGCGCCAGCAGCTTGGTCGCCGGGGAGCTGTTTTTT	CASSLVAGELFF
many	NA	TRBV5-1	TRBJ1-2	TGCGCCAGCAGCGGGTCCTCCTATGGCTACACCTTC	CASSGSSYGYTF
once	NA	TRBV7-7	TRBJ2-7	TGTGCTAGCAGTTTGGGGAGGTCCTACGATCAGTACTTC	CASSLGRSYDQYF
NA	TRBD1	TRBV27	TRBJ2-7	TGTGCCAGCAGTCCCCCGACAGGGGGTCCCCGTTTCTTC	CASSPPTGGPRFF
NA	NA	TRBV7-9	TRBJ1-1	TGTGCCAGCAGCCAAACAGGCGCGAACACTGAAGCTTTCTTT	CASSQTGANTEAFF
many	TRBD1	TRBV6-5	TRBJ2-1	TGTGCCAGCAGTTACTTGGGGGCAGGGGGCAGTGAGCAGTTCTTC	CASSYLGAGGSEQFF
many	TRBD2	TRBV11-2	TRBJ2-1	TGTGCCAGCAGCTTAGATCTACTAGCGGGAAGTGAGCAGTTCTTC	CASSLDLLAGSEQFF
many	TRBD2	TRBV7-9	TRBJ2-7	TGTGCCAGCAGAAAGACTAGCGGGAGTTCGGGCGAGCAGTACTTC	CASRKTSGSSGEQYF
few	TRBD1	TRBV2	TRBJ2-7	TGTGCCAGCAGATTGGACAGGGAGTTCACCTACGAGCAGTACTTC	CASRLDREFTYEQYF
many	NA	TRBV7-9	TRBJ2-1	TGTGCCAGCAGCTTCCGGCAGGGTTACAATGAGCAGTTCTTC	CASSFRQGYNEQFF
few	TRBD2	TRBV20-1	TRBJ2-7	TGCAGTGCTAGAAAGCCGACTAGCGGGATGGGTGAGCAGTACTTC	CSARKPTSGMGEQYF
many	NA	TRBV20-1	TRBJ2-1	TGCAGTGCTAGCGCCACTCTCCATGAGCAGTTCTTC	CSASATLHEQFF
NA	TRBD1	TRBV15	TRBJ2-7	TGTGCCACCAGCAGAGTCGGACAGGGCTCAGGCGAGCAGTACTTC	CATSRVGQGSGEQYF
many	NA	TRBV6-2/TRBV6-3	TRBJ2-7	TGTGCCAGCAGATTTGGACCTCCAAGGGGGGGTAAGAGGGCCTACGAGCAGTACTTC	CASRFGPPRGGKRAYEQYF
many	TRBD1	TRBV15	TRBJ1-5	TGTGCCACCAGCAGAGACAGGGTACAGGGGAGCAATCAGCCCCAGCATTTT	CATSRDRVQGSNQPQHF
many	TRBD2	TRBV7-9	TRBJ2-5	TGTGCCAGCAGTCACGGACTAGCGGGGGAAGAGACCCAGTACTTC	CASSHGLAGEETQYF
many	NA	TRBV27	TRBJ2-4	TGTGCCAGCAGGACGAGGGAAATGGACTTC	CASRTREMDF
many	NA	TRBV28	TRBJ2-2	TGTGCCAGCAGTTTCCCTGACTTCACCGGGGAGCTGTTTTTT	CASSFPDFTGELFF
many	TRBD2	TRBV20-1	TRBJ2-6	TGCAGTGCTATCCGGGACAGAGGGACTAGCGGGGGCTCCAACGTCCTGACTTTC	CSAIRDRGTSGGSNVLTF
many	NA	TRBV10-3	TRBJ2-7	TGTGCCATCAGTGAGGGAAACGTTGGGGACGAGCAGTACTTC	CAISEGNVGDEQYF
many	TRBD2	TRBV10-3	TRBJ2-1	TGTGCCATCAGTGAGTCGATAGCGGGAGTTTTCAATGAGCAGTTCTTC	CAISESIAGVFNEQFF
many	TRBD2	TRBV7-9	TRBJ2-3	TGTGCCAGCAGCTCGCTAGCGGGAAACACAGATACGCAGTATTTT	CASSSLAGNTDTQYF